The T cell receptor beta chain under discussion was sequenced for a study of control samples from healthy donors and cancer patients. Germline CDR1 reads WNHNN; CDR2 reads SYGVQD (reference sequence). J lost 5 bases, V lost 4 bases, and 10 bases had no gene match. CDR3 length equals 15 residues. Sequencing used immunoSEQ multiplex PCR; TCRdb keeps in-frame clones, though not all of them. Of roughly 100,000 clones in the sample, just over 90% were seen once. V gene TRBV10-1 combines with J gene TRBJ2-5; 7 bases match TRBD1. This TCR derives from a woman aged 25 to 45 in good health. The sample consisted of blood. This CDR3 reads CASSAGTAFWETQYF. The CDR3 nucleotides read TGCGCCAGCAGTGCGGGGACAGCCTTTTGGGAGACCCAGTACTTC.